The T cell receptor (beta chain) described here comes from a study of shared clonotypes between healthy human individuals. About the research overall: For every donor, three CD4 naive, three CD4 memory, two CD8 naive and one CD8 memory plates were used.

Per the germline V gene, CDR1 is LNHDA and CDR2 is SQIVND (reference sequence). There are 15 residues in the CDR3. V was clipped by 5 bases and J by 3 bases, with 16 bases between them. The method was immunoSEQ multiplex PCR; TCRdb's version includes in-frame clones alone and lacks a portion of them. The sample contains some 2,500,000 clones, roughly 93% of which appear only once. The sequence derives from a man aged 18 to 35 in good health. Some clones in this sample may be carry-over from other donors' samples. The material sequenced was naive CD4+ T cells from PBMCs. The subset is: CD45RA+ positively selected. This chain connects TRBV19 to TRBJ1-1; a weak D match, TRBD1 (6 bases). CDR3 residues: CASSLNYRDDTEAFF. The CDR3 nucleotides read TGTGCCAGTAGTCTAAATTACAGGGACGACACTGAAGCTTTCTTT.